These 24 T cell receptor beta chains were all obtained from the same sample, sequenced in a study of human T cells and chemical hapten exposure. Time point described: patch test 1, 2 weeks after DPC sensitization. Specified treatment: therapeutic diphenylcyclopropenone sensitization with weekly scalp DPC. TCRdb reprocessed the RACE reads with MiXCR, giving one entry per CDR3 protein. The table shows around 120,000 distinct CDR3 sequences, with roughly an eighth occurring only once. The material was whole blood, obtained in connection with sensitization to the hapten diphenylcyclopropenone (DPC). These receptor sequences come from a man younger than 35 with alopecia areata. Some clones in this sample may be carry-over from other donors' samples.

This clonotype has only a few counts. In DNA form, the CDR3 reads TGCGCCAGCAGCCAAGAGGGTAATAGTCTGGAGACCCAGTACTTC. The encoded protein is CASSQEGNSLETQYF. The V and J genes are TRBV4-3 and TRBJ2-5; D remains unclear. Germline assignment: CDR1 LGHNA and CDR2 YSLEER. With 0 bases removed from V and 5 bases from J, the gap between germline ends came to 13 bases. This CDR3 contains 15 residues.

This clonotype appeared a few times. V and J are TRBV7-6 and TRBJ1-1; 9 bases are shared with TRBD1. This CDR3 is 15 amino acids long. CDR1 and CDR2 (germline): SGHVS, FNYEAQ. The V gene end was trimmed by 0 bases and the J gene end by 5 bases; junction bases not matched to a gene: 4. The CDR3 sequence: CASSLAGTGRTEAFF. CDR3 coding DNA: TGTGCCAGCAGCTTAGCGGGGACAGGGCGAACTGAAGCTTTCTTT.

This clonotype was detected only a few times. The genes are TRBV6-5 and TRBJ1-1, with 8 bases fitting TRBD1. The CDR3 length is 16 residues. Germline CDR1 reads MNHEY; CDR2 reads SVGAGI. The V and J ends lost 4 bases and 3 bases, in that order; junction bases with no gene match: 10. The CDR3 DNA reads TGTGCCAGCAGTTCAACGTCCCGGGACAGGTACACTGAAGCTTTCTTT. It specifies CASSSTSRDRYTEAFF.

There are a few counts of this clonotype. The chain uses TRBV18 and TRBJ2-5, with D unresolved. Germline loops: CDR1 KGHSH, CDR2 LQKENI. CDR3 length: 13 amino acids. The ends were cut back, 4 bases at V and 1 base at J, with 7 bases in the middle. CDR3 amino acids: CASSRSRQETQYF. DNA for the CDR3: TGTGCCAGCTCACGAAGCCGCCAAGAGACCCAGTACTTC.

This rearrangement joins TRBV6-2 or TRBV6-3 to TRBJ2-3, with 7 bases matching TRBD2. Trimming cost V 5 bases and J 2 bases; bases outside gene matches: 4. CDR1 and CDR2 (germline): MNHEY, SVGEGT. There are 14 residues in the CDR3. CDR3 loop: CASSRGTTTDTQYF. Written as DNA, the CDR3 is TGTGCCAGCAGTCGGGGGACTACCACAGATACGCAGTATTTT.

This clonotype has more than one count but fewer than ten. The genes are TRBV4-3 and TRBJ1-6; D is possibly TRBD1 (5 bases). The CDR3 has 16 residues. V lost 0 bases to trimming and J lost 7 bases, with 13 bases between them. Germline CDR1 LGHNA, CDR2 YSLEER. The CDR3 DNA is TGCGCCAGCAGCCAAGATCCGGGGGGTCCCAATTCACCCCTCCACTTT. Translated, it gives CASSQDPGGPNSPLHF.

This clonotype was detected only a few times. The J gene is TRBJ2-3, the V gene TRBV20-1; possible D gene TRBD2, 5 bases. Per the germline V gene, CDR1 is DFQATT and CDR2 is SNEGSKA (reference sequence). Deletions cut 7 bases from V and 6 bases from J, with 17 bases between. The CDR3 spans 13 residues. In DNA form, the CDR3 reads TGCAGTGGCCGGACTCCACTCCCGGATACGCAGTATTTT. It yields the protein CSGRTPLPDTQYF.

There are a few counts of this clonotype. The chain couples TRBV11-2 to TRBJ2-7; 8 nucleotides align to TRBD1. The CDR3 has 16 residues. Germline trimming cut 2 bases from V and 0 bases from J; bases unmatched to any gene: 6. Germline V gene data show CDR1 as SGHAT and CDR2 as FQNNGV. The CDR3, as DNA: TGTGCCAGCAGCTTAACCCGGGACAGGAGCTCCTACGAGCAGTACGTC. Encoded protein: CASSLTRDRSSYEQYV.

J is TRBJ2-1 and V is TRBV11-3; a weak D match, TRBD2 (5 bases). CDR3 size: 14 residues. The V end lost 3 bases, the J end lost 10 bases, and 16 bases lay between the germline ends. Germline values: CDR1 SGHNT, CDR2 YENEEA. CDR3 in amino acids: CASSFSVTRGEQFF. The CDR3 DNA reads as TGTGCCAGCAGCTTCTCGGTTACCCGAGGGGAGCAGTTCTTC.

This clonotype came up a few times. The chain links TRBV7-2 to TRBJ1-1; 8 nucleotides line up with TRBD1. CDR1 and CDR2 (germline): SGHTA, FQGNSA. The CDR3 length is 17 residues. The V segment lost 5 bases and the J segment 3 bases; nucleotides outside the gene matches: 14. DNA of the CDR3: TGTGCCAGCAGCCCGTCGGGGACGGACAGGGATGACACTGAAGCTTTCTTT. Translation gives CASSPSGTDRDDTEAFF.

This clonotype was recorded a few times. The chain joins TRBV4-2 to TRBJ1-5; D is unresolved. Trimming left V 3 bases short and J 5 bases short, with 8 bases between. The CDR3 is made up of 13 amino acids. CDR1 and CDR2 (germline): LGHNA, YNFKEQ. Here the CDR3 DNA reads TGTGCCAGCAGCCACGGTGGGGATCAGCCCCAGCATTTT. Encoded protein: CASSHGGDQPQHF.

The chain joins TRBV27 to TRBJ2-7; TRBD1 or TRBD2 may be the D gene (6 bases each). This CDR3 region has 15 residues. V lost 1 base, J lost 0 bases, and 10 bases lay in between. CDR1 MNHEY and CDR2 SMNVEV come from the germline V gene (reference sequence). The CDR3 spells CASSLWGASSYEQYF. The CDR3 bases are TGTGCCAGCAGTTTATGGGGGGCCAGCTCCTACGAGCAGTACTTC.

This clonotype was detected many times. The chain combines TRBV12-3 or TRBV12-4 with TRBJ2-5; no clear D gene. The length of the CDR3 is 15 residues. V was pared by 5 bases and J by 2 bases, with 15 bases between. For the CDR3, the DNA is TGTGCCAGCAGTCCACAGACCCACCTTCAAGAGACCCAGTACTTC. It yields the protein CASSPQTHLQETQYF.

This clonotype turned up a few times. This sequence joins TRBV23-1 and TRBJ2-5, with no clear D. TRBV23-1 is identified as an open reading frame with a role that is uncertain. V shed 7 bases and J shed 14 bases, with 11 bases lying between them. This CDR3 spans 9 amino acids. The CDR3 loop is CASTPGCYF. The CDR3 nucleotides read TGCGCCAGCACGCCCGGTTGCTACTTC.

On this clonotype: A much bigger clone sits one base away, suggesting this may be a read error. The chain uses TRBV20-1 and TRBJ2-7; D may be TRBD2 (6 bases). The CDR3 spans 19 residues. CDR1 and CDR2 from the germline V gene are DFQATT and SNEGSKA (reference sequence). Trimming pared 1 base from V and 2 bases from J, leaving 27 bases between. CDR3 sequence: CSARVRGVLARGNTYEQYF. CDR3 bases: TGCAGTGCTAGAGTAAGAGGTGTGTTGGCTCGGGGGAATACCTACGAGCAGTACTTC.

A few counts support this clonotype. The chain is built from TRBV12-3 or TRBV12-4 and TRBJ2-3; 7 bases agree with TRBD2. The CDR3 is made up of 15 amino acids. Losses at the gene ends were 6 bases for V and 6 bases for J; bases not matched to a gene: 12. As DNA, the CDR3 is TGTGCCAGCAGGGGATTGACTAGCCGGATGGATACGCAGTATTTT. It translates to CASRGLTSRMDTQYF.

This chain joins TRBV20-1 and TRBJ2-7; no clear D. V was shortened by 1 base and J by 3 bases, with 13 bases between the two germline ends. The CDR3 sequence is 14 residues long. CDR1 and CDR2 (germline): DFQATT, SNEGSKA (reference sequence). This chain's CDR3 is CSARGSEESYEQYF. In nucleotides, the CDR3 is TGCAGTGCTAGAGGTTCTGAGGAGAGCTACGAGCAGTACTTC.

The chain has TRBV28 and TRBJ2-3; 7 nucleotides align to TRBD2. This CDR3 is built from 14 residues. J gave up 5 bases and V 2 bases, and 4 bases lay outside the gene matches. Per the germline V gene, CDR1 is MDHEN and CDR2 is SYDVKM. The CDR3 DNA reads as TGTGCCAGCAGTTTAGGGGGGGAGAAAGATACGCAGTATTTT. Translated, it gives CASSLGGEKDTQYF.

The CDR3 sequence: CASRKDRGNLDEQFF. The CDR3 DNA is TGTGCCAGCAGGAAGGACAGGGGTAATCTTGATGAGCAGTTCTTC. The chain uses TRBV28 and TRBJ2-1, with TRBD1 identical over 9 bases. CDR3 length equals 15 residues. CDR1 MDHEN and CDR2 SYDVKM come from the germline V gene. V was pared by 6 bases and J by 8 bases, with 11 bases of the junction left unmatched.

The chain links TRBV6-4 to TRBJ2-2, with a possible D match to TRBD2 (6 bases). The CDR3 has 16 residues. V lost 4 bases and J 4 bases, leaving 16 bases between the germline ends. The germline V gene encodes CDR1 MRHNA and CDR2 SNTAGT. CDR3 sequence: CASSASGPAGTGELFF. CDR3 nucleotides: TGTGCCAGCAGTGCGAGCGGACCAGCGGGCACCGGGGAGCTGTTTTTT.

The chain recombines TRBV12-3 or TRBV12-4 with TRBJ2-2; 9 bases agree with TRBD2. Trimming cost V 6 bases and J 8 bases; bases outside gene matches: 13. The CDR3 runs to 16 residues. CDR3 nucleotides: TGTGCCAGCAGCTCCCGGACTAGCGCCCGTGTGGGGGAGCTGTTTTTT. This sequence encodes CASSSRTSARVGELFF.

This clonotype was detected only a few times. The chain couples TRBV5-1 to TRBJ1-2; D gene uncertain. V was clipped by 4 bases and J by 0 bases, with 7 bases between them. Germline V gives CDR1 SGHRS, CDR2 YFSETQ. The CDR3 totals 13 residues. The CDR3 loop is CASSPAANYGYTF. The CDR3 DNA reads TGCGCCAGCAGCCCGGCAGCTAACTATGGCTACACCTTC.

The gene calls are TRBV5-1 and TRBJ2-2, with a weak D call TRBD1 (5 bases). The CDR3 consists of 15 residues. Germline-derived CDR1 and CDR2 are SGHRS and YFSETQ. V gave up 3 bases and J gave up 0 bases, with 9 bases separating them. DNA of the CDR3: TGCGCCAGCAGCTCACGACAGACGAACACCGGGGAGCTGTTTTTT. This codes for CASSSRQTNTGELFF.

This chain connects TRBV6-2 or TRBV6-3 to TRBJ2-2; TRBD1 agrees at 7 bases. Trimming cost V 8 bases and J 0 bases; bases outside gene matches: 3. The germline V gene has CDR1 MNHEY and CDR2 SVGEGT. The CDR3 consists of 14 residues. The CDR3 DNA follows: TGTGCCAGCGCTGGGACAGCGAACACCGGGGAGCTGTTTTTT. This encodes CASAGTANTGELFF.